This is a list of T cell receptor beta chains from one sample in a study of blood T cells in healthy people across ages. In TCRdb, the 5' RACE reads were re-called with MiXCR into one record per CDR3 protein. This repertoire shows about 940,000 distinct CDR3 sequences, roughly 43% found once; its top ten account for about an eighth. Sample: blood. Receptor source: a man aged 25-40 years in good health. The CDR3 runs from the conserved cysteine through the conserved F or W. The order of the fields is clone size, J gene, D gene, V gene, CDR3 length, CDR3 protein, CDR3 DNA. The D gene is left open where the match is weak. Only some rows state a clone size, as once, few, many or a class for expanded clones.

>-|TRBJ1-3|-|TRBV7-9|15
CASSLVGEGGNTIYF
TGTGCCAGCAGCTTAGTTGGGGAAGGCGGAAACACCATATATTTT
>-|TRBJ1-2|-|TRBV6-2/TRBV6-3|13
CADRGHPNYGYTF
TGTGCCGACCGGGGCCACCCCAACTATGGCTACACCTTC
>many|TRBJ2-1|-|TRBV27|17
CASSLRGVKEPYNEQFF
TGTGCCAGCAGTTTGAGGGGGGTCAAGGAGCCCTACAATGAGCAGTTCTTC
>few|TRBJ2-5|-|TRBV4-1|14
CASSRSSATETQYF
TGCGCCAGCAGCCGGTCTAGCGCTACGGAGACCCAGTACTTC
>few|TRBJ2-1|-|TRBV5-1|13
CASSLEGMYEQFF
TGCGCCAGCAGCTTGGAAGGGATGTATGAGCAGTTCTTC
>-|TRBJ2-5|TRBD1|TRBV5-1|17
CASRARDRGVLGETQYF
TGCGCCAGCAGGGCCCGGGACAGGGGGGTCTTAGGGGAGACCCAGTACTTC
>-|TRBJ2-7|-|TRBV11-1|14
CASSSIVGRLEQYF
TGTGCCAGCAGCTCCATAGTGGGACGACTCGAGCAGTACTTC
>few|TRBJ2-3|TRBD2|TRBV9|15
CASSVGGGESYTQYF
TGTGCCAGCAGCGTAGGCGGGGGGGAGTCGTATACGCAGTATTTT
>few|TRBJ2-2|TRBD2|TRBV6-4|17
CASSDTWTSGGTGELFF
TGTGCCAGCAGTGATACCTGGACTAGCGGGGGCACCGGGGAGCTGTTTTTT
>few|TRBJ2-1|TRBD1|TRBV10-2|14
CASMNSGTGPEQFF
TGCGCCAGCATGAATTCCGGGACAGGGCCTGAGCAGTTCTTC
>-|TRBJ2-7|-|TRBV5-6|12
CASSSGNVGQYF
TGTGCCAGCAGTTCCGGTAACGTCGGGCAGTACTTC
>few|TRBJ2-7|TRBD1|TRBV12-3/TRBV12-4|15
CASSPSGTVTYEQYF
TGTGCCAGCAGCCCTTCCGGGACAGTAACCTACGAGCAGTACTTC
>few|TRBJ2-7|-|TRBV7-2|14
CASSRPPLADEQYF
TGTGCCAGCAGCCGACCCCCTTTGGCAGACGAGCAGTACTTC
>-|TRBJ1-6|TRBD1|TRBV20-1|15
CSASLGQFYNSPLHF
TGCAGTGCTAGTTTGGGACAGTTCTATAATTCACCCCTCCACTTT
>-|TRBJ2-3|-|TRBV20-1|17
CSARDFTGHPPTDTQYF
TGCAGTGCTAGAGATTTCACAGGACACCCGCCCACAGATACGCAGTATTTT
>many|TRBJ2-7|TRBD1|TRBV7-2|16
CASSLGGTGGYYEQYF
TGTGCCAGCAGCTTAGGAGGGACAGGGGGCTATTACGAGCAGTACTTC